These 18 T cell receptor beta chains were sequenced from one sample in a study of T cells in women clearing cervical HPV infection. Sequencing was performed with immunoSEQ multiplex PCR; in TCRdb, only in-frame clones are kept and a portion is missing. Listed are fewer than 40,000 clones; 6.5% to 7.5% falls within the top ten. The sequencing input was blood buffy coat. All receptors derive from a woman aged 18-70 years with a cervical HPV16 infection that either progressed to CIN3+ or cleared (not recorded which).

Comments on this clone: The read comes to an end 3 residues before the CDR3 does, leaving the germline J gene to fill in the end. The chain uses TRBV28 and TRBJ1-4, with 8 bases that match TRBD1. The V and J ends lost 1 base and 3 bases, in that order; junction bases with no gene match: 1. The CDR3 sequence is 15 residues long. Germline values: CDR1 MDHEN, CDR2 SYDVKM. Partial CDR3 DNA: TGTGCCAGCAGTTTATCGACAGGGGCTAATGAAAAA. It specifies CASSLSTGANEK. The whole CDR3 is CASSLSTGANEKLFF.

As for this clone: The CDR3 goes on 3 residues after the read ends, and that part is filled in from the germline J gene. The chain couples TRBV12-5 to TRBJ2-5; a weak D match, TRBD2 (5 bases). There are 15 residues in the CDR3. The V and J ends lost 5 bases and 5 bases respectively, with 18 bases between them. CDR1 is LGHNT, CDR2 FRNRAP, per germline. The CDR3 protein is CASGPRNRGRETQYF. The covered CDR3 bases are TGTGCTAGTGGTCCACGAAATCGAGGGCGCGAGACC. Complete variable domain (other parts from reference TRBV12-5 and TRBJ2-5): DARVTQTPRHKVTEMGQEVTMRCQPILGHNTVFWYRQTMMQGLELLAYFRNRAPLDDSGMPKDRFSAEMPDATLATLKIQPSEPRDSAVYFCASGPRNRGRETQYFGPGTRLLVL.

Note on this clone: The read stops 3 residues short of the end of the CDR3; the missing end is completed from the germline J gene. The rearrangement joins TRBV9 to TRBJ2-1; 9 bases map to TRBD2. Germline V gene sequence: CDR1 SGDLS, CDR2 YYNGEE. Unmatched junction bases numbered 8, after V lost 5 bases and J lost 5 bases. The CDR3 has 15 amino acids. CDR3 DNA (partial): TGTGCCAGCAGTCGTAGCGGGGGAGATCACAATGAG. This codes for CASSRSGGDHNE. The full CDR3 protein reads CASSRSGGDHNEQFF.

The CDR3 DNA, read in part, is TGTGCCAGCTCACCCTCACCGACAGGGTTAAATGGAAACACC. The encoded protein is CASSPSPTGLNGNT. The CDR3 as a whole reads CASSPSPTGLNGNTIYF. The gene calls are TRBV18 and TRBJ1-3; 7 nucleotides match TRBD1. The CDR3 extends 3 residues past the end of the read, so its final part is completed from the germline J gene. Germline V CDR1 and CDR2: KGHSH, LQKENI. The CDR3 has 17 amino acids. J was trimmed by 3 bases and V by 3 bases; bases with no gene match: 11.

Note on this clone: The CDR3 extends 3 residues past the end of the read, so its final part is completed from the germline J gene. The J gene is TRBJ2-5, the V gene TRBV9; the match to TRBD2 covers 7 bases. Trimming took 1 base from V and 4 from J; bases not matched to a gene: 13. Germline assignment: CDR1 SGDLS and CDR2 YYNGEE. This CDR3 comprises 17 residues. The CDR3 protein is CASSVTPIGGRGETQYF. The covered CDR3 bases are TGTGCCAGCAGCGTAACCCCTATTGGAGGGAGGGGAGAGACC.

Points on this clone: The CDR3 end lies 3 residues beyond the end of the read and is filled in from the germline J gene. The genes are TRBV6-4 and TRBJ1-1; 9 positions match TRBD1. The CDR3 runs 13 residues. The germline V gene encodes CDR1 MRHNA and CDR2 SNTAGT. V gave up 6 bases and J gave up 3 bases; unmatched junction bases: 2. The CDR3 loop is CASRRTGDTEAFF. The sequenced part of the CDR3 DNA is TGTGCCAGCAGACGGACAGGGGACACTGAA.

A word on this clone: The read gets to within 3 residues of the CDR3 end, and the germline J gene fills in the rest. The chain joins TRBV2 to TRBJ1-4; 9 nucleotides agree with TRBD1. V lost 5 bases to trimming and J lost 5 bases; unmatched junction nucleotides: 9. Germline V gene lookup returns CDR1 SNHLY and CDR2 FYNNEI. There are 16 residues in the CDR3. The part of the CDR3 DNA that was read is TGTGCCAGCAGTCGGGACAGGGTTCCTGCAAATGAAAAA. Protein: CASSRDRVPANEK. Given in full, the CDR3 is CASSRDRVPANEKLFF.

About this clone itself: The DNA ends 3 residues before the CDR3 does, and the rest of the CDR3 is filled in from the germline J gene. V and J are TRBV5-6 and TRBJ1-1, with 9 bases identical to TRBD1. CDR1 SGHDT and CDR2 YYEEEE come from the germline V gene. The CDR3 covers 15 residues. J gave up 0 bases and V 5 bases, and 5 bases lay outside the gene matches. The CDR3 loop reads CASRRDRDMNTEAFF. CDR3 DNA (partial): TGTGCCAGCAGGCGGGACAGGGACATGAACACTGAA. Together with reference TRBV5-6 and TRBJ1-1, the CDR3 gives the full variable domain: DAGVTQSPTHLIKTRGQQVTLRCSPKSGHDTVSWYQQALGQGPQFIFQYYEEEERQRGNFPDRFSGHQFPNYSSELNVNALLLGDSALYLCASRRDRDMNTEAFFGQGTRLTVV.

As regards this clone: The sequenced fragment ends 3 residues before the CDR3 boundary, so the rest is inferred from the germline J gene. The chain couples TRBV12-3 or TRBV12-4 to TRBJ2-5; 9 positions agree with TRBD2. This CDR3 has 11 residues. Trimming removed 8 bases from V and 7 bases from J; junction bases left unmatched: 2. CDR3 DNA, as far as it was read: TGTGCCAGCGATAGCGGGGGGACC. This gives the protein CASDSGGT. The full CDR3 is CASDSGGTQYF.

Details on this clone: At one end, the junction sequence differs from germline, possibly due to a read error. The read halts 3 residues ahead of the CDR3 end, with the missing end drawn from the germline J gene. This chain joins TRBV6-1 and TRBJ2-2; D remains ambiguous. Germline CDR1 reads MNHNS; CDR2 reads SASEGT. The CDR3 runs to 14 residues. The CDR3 DNA, read in part, is TGTGCCAGCAATGAAGGCCCAGACACCGGGGAG. It specifies CASNEGPDTGE. The whole CDR3 protein reads CASNEGPDTGELFF.

CDR3 sequence reads: CASVRGAQETQYF. The DNA read from the CDR3 is TGTGCCAGTGTGCGAGGGGCCCAAGAGACC. V gene TRBV2 combines with J gene TRBJ2-5, with D perhaps assigned TRBD1 or TRBD2 (5 bases each). The missing CDR3 end, 3 residues past where the read stops, is filled in from the germline J gene. V dropped 9 bases and J dropped 1 base, with 12 bases sitting between them. The CDR3 is 13 residues long. Per germline, CDR1 SNHLY and CDR2 FYNNEI.

In the case of this clone: Coverage ceases 3 residues before the CDR3 finishes, and the germline J gene fills in the end. This rearrangement joins TRBV5-4 to TRBJ1-6; 10 bases agree with TRBD1. Germline V lookup: CDR1 SGHNT, CDR2 YYREEE (reference sequence). Trimming removed 0 bases from V and 9 bases from J; junction bases left unmatched: 3. There are 15 residues in the CDR3. CDR3 bases read: TGTGCCAGCAGCTTGGCTGGGGACAGGGGTTCACCC. Protein product: CASSLAGDRGSP. The complete CDR3 reads CASSLAGDRGSPLHF.

Turning to this clone: The CDR3 end lies 3 residues beyond the end of the read and is filled in from the germline J gene. This sequence joins TRBV5-1 and TRBJ1-1; TRBD1 aligns across 9 bases. This CDR3 spans 14 amino acids. J was trimmed by 3 bases and V by 2 bases; bases with no gene match: 2. The germline gives CDR1 SGHRS, CDR2 YFSETQ. Partial CDR3 DNA: TGCGCCAGCAGCTTACAGGGGGCTGACACTGAA. Translated: CASSLQGADTE. The entire CDR3 sequence reads CASSLQGADTEAFF.

In regard to this clone: The read ends 3 residues before the CDR3 terminus; that terminus is restored from the germline J gene. The gene calls are TRBV5-1 and TRBJ2-7; TRBD1 matches at 10 bases. The junction had 5 bases not matched to a gene; V was cut back by 4 bases and J by 4 bases. Germline V lookup: CDR1 SGHRS, CDR2 YFSETQ. The CDR3 is 14 residues long. Here the CDR3 reads CASSAGTGEYEQYF. CDR3 DNA, as far as it was read: TGCGCCAGCAGCGCAGGGACAGGGGAATACGAG.

Comments on this clone: The sequence runs out 3 residues before the end of the CDR3; the remainder is reconstructed from the germline J gene. The chain combines TRBV5-5 with TRBJ1-1, with no clear D. The CDR3 has 15 amino acids. Germline V gene data show CDR1 as SGHKS and CDR2 as YYEKEE (reference sequence). V was clipped by 0 bases and J by 0 bases, with 9 bases between them. The DNA read from the CDR3 is TGTGCCAGCAGCTTGGCGGCAGGCGTGAACACTGAA. Translated, it gives CASSLAAGVNTE. In full, the CDR3 is CASSLAAGVNTEAFF.

The DNA read from the CDR3 is TGTGCCACCAGCCACCAGGGCGGAGATACG. Protein: CATSHQGGDT. Given in full, the CDR3 is CATSHQGGDTQYF. This chain joins TRBV24-1 and TRBJ2-3; maybe TRBD1 (5 bases). The sequenced fragment ends 3 residues before the CDR3 boundary, so the rest is inferred from the germline J gene. Between the trimmed V and J ends, which lost 7 bases and 5 bases, there was a span of 12 bases. The CDR3 loop spans 13 amino acids. Per the germline V gene, CDR1 is KGHDR and CDR2 is SFDVKD.

Remarks on this clone: The CDR3 goes on 3 residues after the read ends, and that part is filled in from the germline J gene. The J gene is TRBJ2-7, the V gene TRBV20-1; 9 bases line up with TRBD2. V was pared by 1 base and J by 3 bases, with 4 bases of the junction left unmatched. The CDR3 is made up of 14 amino acids. Germline CDR1 and CDR2: DFQATT and SNEGSKA (reference sequence). The DNA read from the CDR3 is TGCAGTGCTAGAGTAGCGGGGGAAATCTACGAG. It yields the protein CSARVAGEIYE. The CDR3 as a whole reads CSARVAGEIYEQYF.

As concerns this clone: The read ends 3 residues shy of where the CDR3 ends; the end is completed using the germline J gene. This chain joins TRBV6-4 and TRBJ2-1; 9 bases align to TRBD2. Unmatched junction bases numbered 3, after V lost 3 bases and J lost 6 bases. The CDR3 is 14 amino acids. Germline V gene lookup returns CDR1 MRHNA and CDR2 SNTAGT. This CDR3 reads CASSEASGVNEQFF. The CDR3 DNA, read in part, is TGTGCCAGCAGTGAGGCTAGCGGGGTCAATGAG.